Following are 32 T cell receptor beta chains from one sample sequenced in a study of tumor-infiltrating lymphocytes in primary liver carcinoma. The source of the blood RNA was unsorted whole blood, and germline DNA was extracted as well. A constant-region primer primed TCR beta cDNA synthesis from about 550 ng of total RNA. Three rounds of nested multiplex PCR with slightly modified ARM-PCR produced TCR beta libraries. For around 11 cycles apiece, the opening two PCR rounds ran with TRBV1-TRBV30 forward primers and a C-beta reverse primer. One entry per CDR3 protein results from TCRdb running MiXCR on the multiplex PCR reads. This sample yields some 200,000 distinct CDR3 sequences, of which almost 65% are seen a single time; roughly 7% belongs to the top ten. The sequenced sample consisted of peripheral blood. The receptors originated from a woman aged 55-70 years with primary liver carcinoma and hepatitis B virus infection.

In the case of this clonotype: One base away lies a much larger clone, so this may be a sequencing read error. CDR3 sequence (DNA): TGTGCCAGCAACCCTACTGGACAGAACACTGAAGCTTTCTTT. Protein sequence: CASNPTGQNTEAFF. J is TRBJ1-1 and V is TRBV12-3 or TRBV12-4; weak D call: TRBD1 (5 bases). The CDR3 length is 14 residues. V shed 7 bases and J shed 1 base, with 13 bases lying between them.

Only a few counts were recorded for this clonotype. Germline and junction disagree at one end, which may indicate a read error. The chain joins TRBV29-1 to TRBJ2-7; D unclear. CDR3 length equals 13 residues. Germline-derived CDR1 and CDR2 are SQVTM and ANQGSEA. CDR3 region: CSVSGRNSYGQYF. Written as DNA, the CDR3 is TGCAGCGTTTCTGGTCGTAACTCCTACGGGCAGTACTTC.

In regard to this clonotype: This clone may be a read error of a much larger clone one base away. The chain combines TRBV5-6 with TRBJ2-1; the D gene is possibly TRBD2 (6 bases). The CDR3 consists of 15 residues. Germline V lookup: CDR1 SGHDT, CDR2 YYEEEE. The CDR3 sequence is CASSRLRDPYNGQFF. CDR3 bases: TGTGCCAGCAGCCGCTTGCGGGACCCATACAATGGGCAGTTCTTC.

About this clonotype itself: This could be a read error, since a much larger clone is one nucleotide away. This chain connects TRBV5-4 to TRBJ2-5, with D perhaps TRBD1 (5 bases). Germline-derived CDR1 and CDR2 are SGHNT and YYREEE (reference sequence). The CDR3 consists of 15 residues. Between the trimmed V and J ends, which lost 4 bases and 3 bases, there was a span of 16 bases. Here the CDR3 reads CASSPDKGIKETQYF. In DNA, the CDR3 is TGTGCCAGCAGCCCCGACAAGGGGATCAAAGAGACCCAGTACTTC.

A remark on this clonotype: One end of the junction varies from germline; a read error may be responsible. The rearrangement joins TRBV7-8 to TRBJ2-7, with 12 bases identical to TRBD1. The germline V gene encodes CDR1 SGHVS and CDR2 FQNEAQ. This CDR3 spans 16 amino acids. The DNA of the CDR3 is TGTGGCAGCAGCAGACAGGGGACAGGGGGCTCTTACGAGCAGTACTTC. It codes for CGSSRQGTGGSYEQYF.

A note on this clonotype: A junction boundary mismatches the germline segment, possibly from a read error. The chain recombines TRBV11-3 with TRBJ2-2; D possibly corresponds to TRBD2 (6 bases). Germline V gene sequence: CDR1 SGHNT, CDR2 YENEEA. This CDR3 has 15 residues. The CDR3 loop is CTSSLEGDATGELFF. The CDR3 nucleotides are TGTACCAGCAGCTTGGAGGGAGATGCGACCGGGGAGCTGTTTTTT.

In this sample, this clonotype turned up a few times. The chain recombines TRBV10-2 with TRBJ1-5; 7 nucleotides align to TRBD1. V lost 0 bases to trimming and J lost 3 bases; unmatched junction nucleotides: 11. Germline values: CDR1 WSHSY, CDR2 SAAADI. The CDR3 runs to 18 residues. This chain's CDR3 is CASSESFLIGTVNQPQHF. The CDR3 coding sequence is TGCGCCAGCAGTGAGTCGTTTTTAATTGGGACAGTCAATCAGCCCCAGCATTTT.

In the case of this clonotype: A junction boundary mismatches the germline segment, possibly from a read error. The chain carries TRBV7-9 and TRBJ2-3, with D perhaps being TRBD1 or TRBD2 (5 bases each). The CDR3 consists of 17 residues. In germline, CDR1 is SEHNR, CDR2 FQNEAQ (reference sequence). The CDR3 nucleotides read TGTGCCAGCAGCTTGACGATTTCGGGGCAGGGAAGGGATATGCAGTATTTT. Amino acids: CASSLTISGQGRDMQYF.

This clonotype appeared a few times. The CDR3 region has the DNA TGCGCCAGCAGTGAGACGGCTCTACCGAACACCGGGGAGCTGTTTTTT. As protein: CASSETALPNTGELFF. This rearrangement joins TRBV10-1 to TRBJ2-2, with D unresolved. Germline CDR1 reads WNHNN; CDR2 reads SYGVQD (reference sequence). The CDR3 is 16 residues long. V lost 2 bases, J lost 0 bases, and 10 bases lay in between.

This clonotype was seen many times. The genes are TRBV4-2 and TRBJ2-1; D gene ambiguous. Germline CDR1 reads LGHNA; CDR2 reads YNFKEQ. The CDR3 consists of 15 residues. Trimming took off 0 bases at V and 1 base at J, with 7 bases between the two ends. CDR3 nucleotides: TGTGCCAGCAGCCAAGAGAGTCGGTCCTACAATGAGCAGTTCTTC. Encoded protein: CASSQESRSYNEQFF.

The rearrangement uses TRBV28 and TRBJ2-2; D is undetermined. The CDR3 extends over 15 amino acids. Germline CDR1 and CDR2: MDHEN and SYDVKM. Trimming took 5 bases from V and 8 from J, leaving 18 bases between them. The CDR3 here is CASSHFCEYAGELFF. DNA of the CDR3: TGTGCCAGCAGTCATTTCTGTGAGTACGCAGGGGAGCTGTTTTTT. Combining the CDR3 with reference TRBV28 and TRBJ2-2 gives the whole variable domain DVKVTQSSRYLVKRTGEKVFLECVQDMDHENMFWYRQDPGLGLRLIYFSYDVKMKEKGDIPEGYSVSREKKERFSLILESASTNQTSMYLCASSHFCEYAGELFFGEGSRLTVL.

This clonotype was found many times. The gene calls are TRBV6-6 and TRBJ2-1, with D possibly TRBD1 on 5 matching bases. V was shortened by 6 bases and J by 6 bases, with 18 bases between the two germline ends. This CDR3 has 15 residues. CDR1 and CDR2 (germline): MNHNY, SVGAGI (reference sequence). CDR3 DNA sequence: TGTGCCAGCAGGGACACAGAGTTTCTACTCAATGAGCAGTTCTTC. Residues: CASRDTEFLLNEQFF.

Details on this clonotype: Germline and junction disagree at one end, which may indicate a read error. The chain couples TRBV12-3 or TRBV12-4 to TRBJ1-4, with D perhaps TRBD1 (5 bases). The CDR3 extends over 17 amino acids. The CDR3 nucleotides read TGTGCCAGCAGTTTCCCCCTAGACAGTACAACTAATGAAAAACTGTCTTTT. Amino acids: CASSFPLDSTTNEKLSF.

There are many counts of this clonotype. The V call is TRBV4-1, the J call TRBJ2-5; the match to TRBD2 covers 12 bases. Germline V lookup: CDR1 MGHRA, CDR2 YSYEKL. CDR3 size: 15 residues. Losses at the gene ends were 5 bases for V and 5 bases for J; bases not matched to a gene: 6. The CDR3 region is CASSDGLAGWETQYF. In DNA, the CDR3 is TGCGCCAGCAGCGATGGACTAGCGGGATGGGAGACCCAGTACTTC.

To note about this clonotype: A read error may explain this, as a much larger clone is one base away. The chain joins TRBV12-3 or TRBV12-4 to TRBJ1-3; D call uncertain. The CDR3 is 12 amino acids. The CDR3 sequence is CTSSTGRNTIYF. In DNA, the CDR3 is TGTACCAGCAGTACGGGCAGAAACACCATATATTTT.

J is TRBJ1-5 and V is TRBV6-5, with D possibly TRBD1 on 5 matching bases. The V and J ends lost 1 base and 6 bases respectively, with 16 bases between them. Germline CDR1 is MNHEY and CDR2 is SVGAGI. The CDR3 covers 16 residues. This CDR3 reads CASSYLGDLSSQPQHF. CDR3 DNA sequence: TGTGCCAGCAGTTACTTGGGGGATCTAAGTAGTCAGCCCCAGCATTTT.

This rearrangement joins TRBV12-3 or TRBV12-4 to TRBJ1-5, with D possibly matching TRBD1 (6 bases). The CDR3 is 14 amino acids. Trimming took 7 bases from V and 11 from J, leaving 21 bases between them. As DNA, the CDR3 is TGTGCCAGCATAACAGCGGGGGGCGAACAGACCCAGCATTTT. It specifies CASITAGGEQTQHF.

The rearrangement uses TRBV6-1 and TRBJ2-1; TRBD1 matches at 7 bases. This CDR3 is built from 16 residues. With V trimmed by 10 bases and J by 3 bases, 15 bases remained unmatched. Germline values: CDR1 MNHNS, CDR2 SASEGT. CDR3 sequence: CANHRLQGTVYNEQFF. DNA for the CDR3: TGTGCCAATCACCGTCTACAGGGGACGGTCTACAATGAGCAGTTCTTC.

Details on this clonotype: A much larger clone lies one base from this, so it may be a read error. The gene calls are TRBV6-6 and TRBJ1-2; D is undetermined. CDR3 length: 16 amino acids. V lost 0 bases, J lost 5 bases, and 16 bases lay in between. Per germline, CDR1 MNHNY and CDR2 SVGAGI (reference sequence). Here the CDR3 DNA reads TGTGCCAGCAGTTACTCGGGTGGCAGAACTGGTTATGGCTACACCTTC. Amino acids: CASSYSGGRTGYGYTF.

This clonotype has more than one count but fewer than ten. The germline gene is not matched at one end of the junction; a read error may be the cause. V gene TRBV5-1 combines with J gene TRBJ2-7, with 8 bases that match TRBD1. CDR1 SGHRS and CDR2 YFSETQ come from the germline V gene. The CDR3 spans 17 residues. The CDR3 reads CAGSWAGQGSSLGEQYF. The CDR3 DNA sequence: TGCGCCGGCAGCTGGGCAGGACAGGGTTCTTCATTGGGCGAGCAGTACTTC.

Notes on this clonotype: A much larger clone is a single base away; this may be a read error. V is TRBV6-1 and J is TRBJ1-1, with D unresolved. This CDR3 is 14 amino acids long. With 10 bases removed from V and 0 bases from J, the gap between germline ends came to 15 bases. Germline-derived CDR1 and CDR2 are MNHNS and SASEGT. CDR3 protein: CAIDSYRLNTEAFF. The CDR3 region has the DNA TGTGCCATCGATAGTTACCGCTTGAACACTGAAGCTTTCTTT.

The chain recombines TRBV6-1 with TRBJ1-4, with D tentatively TRBD1 (5 bases). Between the trimmed V and J ends, which lost 1 base and 8 bases, there was a span of 17 bases. The V gene's germline CDR1 is MNHNS and CDR2 SASEGT. The CDR3 runs to 16 residues. The chain's CDR3 is CASSEEKQVSQEKLFF. CDR3 in DNA: TGTGCCAGCAGTGAAGAGAAACAGGTCTCTCAGGAAAAACTGTTTTTT.

A remark on this clonotype: One end of the junction fails to match germline, which may point to a read error. The chain couples TRBV11-2 to TRBJ2-7; D possibly corresponds to TRBD2 (5 bases). The CDR3 runs 16 residues. Germline V gives CDR1 SGHAT, CDR2 FQNNGV. This CDR3 is CASNYGVRTSGSEQYF. The CDR3 nucleotides are TGTGCCAGCAACTACGGCGTGAGGACCTCGGGAAGCGAGCAATACTTC.

A word on this clonotype: A junction end diverges from the germline sequence, so it may reflect a read error. This chain joins TRBV10-3 and TRBJ1-1; unclear D gene. The CDR3 totals 13 residues. CDR1 is ENHRY and CDR2 is SYGVKD in the germline V gene. The CDR3 coding sequence is TGTGCCATTAGTGAGTCGGAGGGTAGGAGAGCTTTATTT. Translated: CAISESEGRRALF.

The V call is TRBV2, the J call TRBJ2-1; 10 nucleotides agree with TRBD1. CDR1 is SNHLY and CDR2 is FYNNEI in the germline V gene. This CDR3 is built from 24 residues. The trim removed 8 bases at V and 7 bases at J, leaving 38 bases unmatched. CDR3 protein: CASYFLSISDENQFGQGVDNEQFF. Here the CDR3 DNA reads TGTGCCAGCTATTTCCTCTCTATTTCGGACGAAAATCAATTCGGACAGGGGGTGGATAATGAGCAGTTCTTC.

In the case of this clonotype: A much larger clone sits a single nucleotide away, making a read error possible. The chain recombines TRBV7-3 with TRBJ1-3; D gene ambiguous. This CDR3 spans 13 amino acids. Per the germline V gene, CDR1 is SGHTA and CDR2 is FQGTGA. V shed 2 bases and J shed 0 bases, with 2 bases lying between them. CDR3 residues: CASSLHSGNTIYF. In nucleotides, the CDR3 is TGTGCCAGCAGCTTACACTCTGGAAACACCATATATTTT.

This clonotype appeared a single time. The V and J genes are TRBV11-3 and TRBJ1-1; D is unresolved. The CDR3 length is 14 residues. Germline CDR1 is SGHNT and CDR2 is YENEEA. CDR3 DNA sequence: TGTGCTAGCCGCCCCGTTGTCGAGAACACTGAAGCTTTCTTT. Its translation is CASRPVVENTEAFF.

Regarding this clonotype: This may be a read error, as it is one base from a much larger clone. The V gene is TRBV29-1, the J gene TRBJ1-1; 7 bases line up with TRBD1. The CDR3 loop spans 16 amino acids. Germline assignment: CDR1 SQVTM and CDR2 ANQGSEA. Trimming at V came to 1 base and at J to 7 bases, leaving 15 bases not matched to a gene. The CDR3 DNA follows: TGCAGCGTTGAAGTTAGGGGGCATATAAGAAATGTTGAAGCTTTCTTT. Its protein product is CSVEVRGHIRNVEAFF.

Turning to this clonotype: At one end the junction does not follow the germline gene, possibly because of a read error. The chain links TRBV6-1 to TRBJ2-3; D gene unclear. CDR3 length: 14 amino acids. Per the germline V gene, CDR1 is MNHNS and CDR2 is SASEGT. CDR3 nucleotides: TGTGCCAGCAGTGGGGCAAGGGCGGCAGATACGCAATATTTT. Protein sequence: CASSGARAADTQYF.

This chain joins TRBV29-1 and TRBJ2-5; D is perhaps TRBD1 (5 bases). Germline V gene lookup returns CDR1 SQVTM and CDR2 ANQGSEA. The CDR3 length is 13 residues. Here the CDR3 DNA reads TGCAGGGTCCGGACATCTCCCCAAGAGACCCAGTACTTC. Amino acid sequence: CRVRTSPQETQYF.

This clonotype was counted between two and nine times. The chain employs TRBV5-8 and TRBJ2-5; TRBD1 aligns across 8 bases. The CDR3 length is 16 residues. Germline-derived CDR1 and CDR2 are SGHTS and YDEGEE. The V gene end was trimmed by 2 bases and the J gene end by 2 bases; junction bases not matched to a gene: 8. The CDR3 DNA reads TGTGCCAGCAGCTTAGGCCTCGACAGGGGACAAGAGACCCAGTACTTC. It specifies CASSLGLDRGQETQYF.

With respect to this clonotype: A much bigger clone sits one base away, suggesting this may be a read error. The V call is TRBV6-1, the J call TRBJ2-3, with TRBD2 matching over 9 bases. The CDR3 spans 20 residues. Germline CDR1 reads MNHNS; CDR2 reads SASEGT. DNA for the CDR3: TGTACCAGCAGTGGACATAGCGGGAGCTTATCAGGGGCGATCACAGATACGCAGTATTTT. Translating it yields CTSSGHSGSLSGAITDTQYF.